Sequencing of this T cell receptor (beta chain) was carried out in a study of cytomegalovirus exposure and HLA in healthy donors. Study-level points and caveats: The likely explanation for a cluster of highly shared sequence variants was sequencing artifact.

The donors (healthy individuals) were bone marrow donors. Both 60 Vbeta primers and 13 Jbeta primers went into the PCR. Assay used: immunoSEQ multiplex PCR; TCRdb lists only in-frame clones, some missing. The sample shows fewer than 250,000 clones, 65% to 90% of them seen only once. As for this clone: Its target is not known.

The receptor was isolated from a girl aged 10 to 17 in good health and CMV-seronegative. Sequenced material: PBMCs.

CDR3 sequence (DNA): TGTGCCAGCACCAAAGGGGGGACTAGTCTGAGAGATACGCAGTATTTT. This gives the protein CASTKGGTSLRDTQYF. This chain uses TRBV9 with TRBJ2-3; 8 nucleotides match TRBD2. The germline V gene encodes CDR1 SGDLS and CDR2 YYNGEE. The CDR3 totals 16 residues. The junction had 14 bases not matched to a gene; V was cut back by 6 bases and J by 5 bases.